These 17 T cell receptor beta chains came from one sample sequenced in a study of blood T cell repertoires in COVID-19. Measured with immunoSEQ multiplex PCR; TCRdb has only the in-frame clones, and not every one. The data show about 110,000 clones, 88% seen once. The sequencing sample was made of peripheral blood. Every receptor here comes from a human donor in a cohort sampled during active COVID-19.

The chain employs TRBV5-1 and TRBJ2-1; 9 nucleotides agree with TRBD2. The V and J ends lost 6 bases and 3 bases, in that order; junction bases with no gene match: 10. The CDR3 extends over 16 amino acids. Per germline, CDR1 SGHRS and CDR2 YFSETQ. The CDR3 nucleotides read TGCGCCAGCACCCTTACCGCGGGAGGGCTCTACAATGAGCAGTTCTTC. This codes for CASTLTAGGLYNEQFF.

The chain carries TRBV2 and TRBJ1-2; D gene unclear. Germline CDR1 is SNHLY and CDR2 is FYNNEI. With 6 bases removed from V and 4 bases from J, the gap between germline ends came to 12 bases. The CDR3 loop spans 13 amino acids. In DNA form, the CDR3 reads TGTGCCAGCAGGCGATCCGCAACCTATGGCTACACCTTC. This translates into CASRRSATYGYTF.

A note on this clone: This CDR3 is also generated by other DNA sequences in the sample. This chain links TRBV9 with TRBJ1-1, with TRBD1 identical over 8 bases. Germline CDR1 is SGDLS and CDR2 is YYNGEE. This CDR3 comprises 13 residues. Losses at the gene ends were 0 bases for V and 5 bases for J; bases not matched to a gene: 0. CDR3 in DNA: TGTGCCAGCAGCGTAGACAGGGGGACTGAAGCTTTCTTT. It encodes CASSVDRGTEAFF.

Here the CDR3 reads CASSGTGLYEQYF. CDR3 bases: TGTGCCAGCAGCGGGACAGGGCTCTACGAGCAGTACTTC. The V gene is TRBV7-9, the J gene TRBJ2-7; 9 nucleotides align to TRBD1. The germline V gene has CDR1 SEHNR and CDR2 FQNEAQ (reference sequence). CDR3 length: 13 residues. After removal of 5 bases from V and 3 bases from J, the junction contained 2 bases not matched to a gene.

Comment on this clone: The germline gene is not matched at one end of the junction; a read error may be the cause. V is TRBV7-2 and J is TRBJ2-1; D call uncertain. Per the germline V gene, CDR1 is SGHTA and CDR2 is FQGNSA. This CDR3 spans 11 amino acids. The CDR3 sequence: CASSSTRNLVF. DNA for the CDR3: TGTGCCAGCAGTTCCACAAGAAACCTCGTCTTC.

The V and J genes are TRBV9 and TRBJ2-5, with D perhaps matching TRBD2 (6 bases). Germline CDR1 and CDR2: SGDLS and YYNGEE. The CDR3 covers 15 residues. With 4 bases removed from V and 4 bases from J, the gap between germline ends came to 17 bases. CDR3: CASSPAGGRGETQYF. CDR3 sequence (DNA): TGTGCCAGCAGCCCAGCCGGGGGACGTGGAGAGACCCAGTACTTC.

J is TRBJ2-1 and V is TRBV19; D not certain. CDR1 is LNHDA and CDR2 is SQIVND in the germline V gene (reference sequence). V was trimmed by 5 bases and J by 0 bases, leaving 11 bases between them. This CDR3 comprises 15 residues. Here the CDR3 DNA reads TGTGCCAGTAGTCCCGAGGCGAGCTCCTACAATGAGCAGTTCTTC. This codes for CASSPEASSYNEQFF.

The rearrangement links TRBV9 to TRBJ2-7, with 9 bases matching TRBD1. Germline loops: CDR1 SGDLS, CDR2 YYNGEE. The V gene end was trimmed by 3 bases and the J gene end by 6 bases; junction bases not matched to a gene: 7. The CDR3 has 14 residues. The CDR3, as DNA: TGTGCCAGCAGCGAGGGACAGGGCTGGGCCGAGCAGTACTTC. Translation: CASSEGQGWAEQYF.

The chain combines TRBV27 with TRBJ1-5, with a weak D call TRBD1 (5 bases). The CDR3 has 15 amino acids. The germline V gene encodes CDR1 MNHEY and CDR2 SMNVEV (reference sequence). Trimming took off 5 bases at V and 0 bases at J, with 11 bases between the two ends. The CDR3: CASSRQSDSNQPQHF. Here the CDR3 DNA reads TGTGCCAGCAGTCGACAGAGCGATAGCAATCAGCCCCAGCATTTT.

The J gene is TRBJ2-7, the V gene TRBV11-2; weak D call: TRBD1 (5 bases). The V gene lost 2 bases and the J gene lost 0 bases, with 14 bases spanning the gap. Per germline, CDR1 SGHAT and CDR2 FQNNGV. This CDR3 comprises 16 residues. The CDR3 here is CASSLKGNLHSYEQYF. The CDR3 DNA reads TGTGCCAGCAGCTTAAAGGGGAATCTCCACTCCTACGAGCAGTACTTC.

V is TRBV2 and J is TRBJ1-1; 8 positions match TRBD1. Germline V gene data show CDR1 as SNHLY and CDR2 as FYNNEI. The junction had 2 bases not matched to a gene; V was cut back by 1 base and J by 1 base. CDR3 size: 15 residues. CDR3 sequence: CASSEDQGANTEAFF. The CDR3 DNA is TGTGCCAGCAGTGAAGATCAGGGGGCGAACACTGAAGCTTTCTTT.

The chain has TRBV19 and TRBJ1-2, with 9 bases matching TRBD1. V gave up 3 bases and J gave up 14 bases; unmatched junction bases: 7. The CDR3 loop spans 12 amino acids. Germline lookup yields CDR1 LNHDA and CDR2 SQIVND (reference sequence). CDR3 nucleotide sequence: TGTGCCAGTAGTATGAGGACAGGGGAAGGAACCTTC. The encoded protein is CASSMRTGEGTF.

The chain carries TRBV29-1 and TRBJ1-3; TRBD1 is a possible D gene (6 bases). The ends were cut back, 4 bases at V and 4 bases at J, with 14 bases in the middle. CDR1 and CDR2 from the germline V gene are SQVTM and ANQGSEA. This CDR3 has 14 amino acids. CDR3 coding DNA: TGCAGCGTTGTGCCTACAGGGTCGGGAAACACCATATATTTT. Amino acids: CSVVPTGSGNTIYF. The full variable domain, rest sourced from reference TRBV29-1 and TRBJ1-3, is SAVISQKPSRDICQRGTSLTIQCQVDSQVTMMFWYRQQPGQSLTLIATANQGSEATYESGFVIDKFPISRPNLTFSTLTVSNMSPEDSSIYLCSVVPTGSGNTIYFGEGSWLTVV.

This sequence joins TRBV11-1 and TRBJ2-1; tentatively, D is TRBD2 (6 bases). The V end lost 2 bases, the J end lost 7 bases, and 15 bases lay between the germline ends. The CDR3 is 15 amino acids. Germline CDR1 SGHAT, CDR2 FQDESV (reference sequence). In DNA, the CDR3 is TGTGCCAGCAGCTTACCGACTAGTGTGGGAAATGAGCAGTTCTTC. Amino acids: CASSLPTSVGNEQFF.

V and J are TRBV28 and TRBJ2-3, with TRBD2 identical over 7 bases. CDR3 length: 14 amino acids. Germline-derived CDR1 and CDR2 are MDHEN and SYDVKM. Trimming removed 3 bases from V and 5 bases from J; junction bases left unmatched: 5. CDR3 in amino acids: CASSLRESRDTQYF. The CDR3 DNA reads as TGTGCCAGCAGTTTGCGGGAGTCCAGAGATACGCAGTATTTT.

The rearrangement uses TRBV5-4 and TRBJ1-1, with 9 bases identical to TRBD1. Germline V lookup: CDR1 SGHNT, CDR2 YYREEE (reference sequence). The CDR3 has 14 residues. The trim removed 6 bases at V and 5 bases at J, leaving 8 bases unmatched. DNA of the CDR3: TGTGCCAGCACCCGAACAGGGGGCGGGACTGAAGCTTTCTTT. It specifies CASTRTGGGTEAFF.

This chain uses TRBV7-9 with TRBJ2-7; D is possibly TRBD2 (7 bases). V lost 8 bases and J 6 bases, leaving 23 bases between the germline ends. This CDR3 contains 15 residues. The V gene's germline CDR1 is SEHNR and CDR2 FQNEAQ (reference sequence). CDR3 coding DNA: TGTGCCAGCCACAAAGGGGGGGGACCCATATTCGAGCAGTACTTC. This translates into CASHKGGGPIFEQYF.